This TCR beta chain comes out of a study of cytomegalovirus exposure and HLA in healthy donors. Findings of the study overall: A later look showed TCR association rates differing by HLA locus, highest for DRB1 and lowest for HLA-C.

Turning to this clone: As yet, its antigen is unknown.

The PCR employed 60 Vbeta primers together with 13 Jbeta primers. Libraries were prepared by immunoSEQ multiplex PCR; TCRdb keeps only in-frame clonotypes and omits some of them. The table includes 200,000 to 250,000 clones, roughly three quarters detected once. The germline gives CDR1 MNHEY, CDR2 SMNVEV (reference sequence). The ends were cut back, 5 bases at V and 2 bases at J, with 13 bases in the middle. The CDR3 extends over 15 amino acids. The sequence derives from a man aged 45-65 years in good health and CMV-seronegative. The chain uses TRBV27 and TRBJ2-1; D unclear. Material for sequencing was PBMCs. Here the CDR3 reads CASSKVWAPYNEQFF. The CDR3 DNA reads as TGTGCCAGCAGTAAGGTGTGGGCCCCCTACAATGAGCAGTTCTTC.